The TCR beta chain described here comes from a study of shared clonotypes between healthy human individuals. Sequencing used immunoSEQ multiplex PCR; TCRdb keeps in-frame clones, though not all of them. The sample records more than 450,000 clones, approximately 85% being singletons. The germline V gene encodes CDR1 WSHSY and CDR2 SAAADI. The CDR3 is 17 residues long. V was pared by 6 bases and J by 1 base, with 12 bases of the junction left unmatched. Those who donated were healthy HIV-negative adults, with no recent acute infections or vaccinations reported. V is TRBV10-2 and J is TRBJ2-3; 8 bases fit TRBD2. The receptor was isolated from a middle-aged woman in good health. Some clones in this sample may be carry-over from other donors' samples. Sequencing was performed on PBMCs. CDR3 nucleotide sequence: TGCGCCAGCAGAAACCAAGCGGGAGCCTGGCGCACAGATACGCAGTATTTT. Encoded protein: CASRNQAGAWRTDTQYF.